The entry that follows covers one TCR beta chain sequence. The data originate from a study of shared clonotypes between healthy human individuals. CDR3 length: 15 residues. Germline lookup yields CDR1 LNHDA and CDR2 SQIVND (reference sequence). V lost 5 bases and J lost 8; bases outside the gene matches: 13. Samples underwent the assay at deep level. Once extracted for a subset, genomic DNA was divided evenly among several immunoSEQ plates. Sequencing used immunoSEQ multiplex PCR; TCRdb keeps in-frame clones, though not all of them. The table records approximately 530,000 clones, approximately 95% of them present only once.

Input material: naive CD4+ T cells sorted from blood. Subset specified: CD45RA+ positively selected. The clonotype was recovered from a woman aged 30 to 39 in good health. This chain links TRBV19 with TRBJ1-2, with TRBD1 matching 8 bases. The CDR3 sequence is CASSSQSGGLTGYTF. For the CDR3, the DNA is TGTGCCAGTAGTTCGCAATCAGGGGGCCTTACCGGCTACACCTTC.